This paragraph reports one T cell receptor beta chain. The target of this receptor is not known. Per-base qualities were not stored, and no clone one base away is much larger. V drops 3 bases and J drops 4 bases, leaving 7 bases in between. The CDR3 sequence holds 13 residues, the cysteine and phenylalanine included. This entry keeps only the CDR3 DNA: 39 bases, framed from base 1. This entry is derived from a study of blood T cell repertoires in COVID-19 (dated by TCRdb to 2018 to 2021). With respect to the entire study: The collaborator samples originated in the United States, Italy and Spain and spanned the acute and convalescent phases of COVID-19. The material from the prospective study consisted of cDNA or gDNA derived from T cells, B-cell-depleted T cells, or PBMCs. HLA class I and class II types, where available, came from metadata supplied by the sample provider rather than from assay-based typing. Nearly every sample came with metadata listing a de-identified subject ID, COVID-19 status, age in years and sex. The repertoires were made available in a free public database intended to serve as a resource for research on the immune response to SARS-CoV-2. Samples came from the ongoing ImmuneRACE study (first 160 participants) plus 1,254 subjects from 6 global collaborators. The dataset comprised deeply sampled blood TCRbeta repertoires from subjects exposed to, actively infected with, or recovered from COVID-19. The paper's findings and limits, for the study overall: How much clinical and demographic metadata was included differed by source and by participant, and the metadata was provided uncurated.

One collaborating source in Seattle enrolled patients while the patients were actively infected and followed the patients over time throughout the course of disease. Whole blood was collected in K2EDTA tubes by collaborating institutions according to the institutions' own protocols. For TCRbeta analysis, collaborators shipped samples in one of three forms: frozen whole blood, isolated PBMCs, or DNA extracted from either of those sample types. TCRbeta CDR3 regions were amplified from genomic DNA using the immunoSEQ Assay, a bias-controlled multiplex PCR. From the authors' description of their analysis: The number of nucleated cells in each sample was estimated from the amplification of reference gene primers within the assay. Sequence reads were collapsed and filtered to measure the absolute abundance of every unique TCRbeta CDR3 rearrangement. Productive Simpson clonality was computed per sample as the square root of Simpson's diversity index over productive rearrangements. In its TCRdb copy, this immuneACCESS table keeps in-frame sequences only and misses some clones. Where compared with another copy, unresolved V genes explain less than half of these, and the others have no known cause. Clonal size and the V and J genes are those of that table, whereas D and trimming came from the DNA. Present in this sample are hundreds of thousands of clones, approximately 86% of which were seen just once. Together, the top ten hold approximately 14% of the sample.

The sample consisted of peripheral blood. The chain employs TRBV12-3 or TRBV12-4 and TRBJ1-5, with the D gene call left open. This sequence was found in a woman in her sixties or seventies with COVID-19, enrolled during active disease. This receptor carries the CDR3 CASSFQKNQPQHF. The DNA sequence is as follows: TGTGCCAGCAGTTTCCAGAAAAATCAGCCCCAGCATTTT.